This T cell receptor (beta chain) was identified during a study of blood T cells in healthy people across ages. Study-level information: Roughly one uniquely barcoded beta molecule per two T cells was captured.

A J-beta primer mix and a sample-barcoded 5' primer were used in a second PCR of roughly 6 to 11 cycles. TCRdb independently ran MiXCR on the 5' RACE reads; one entry per CDR3 protein. Found here are more than 1,000,000 distinct CDR3 sequences, less than 25% of them singletons; the top ten hold around 0.7%. The V and J ends lost 3 bases and 7 bases respectively, with 15 bases between them. CDR1 is SGHAT, CDR2 FQNNGV, per germline. The CDR3 runs 15 residues. These data also featured in a second study, about T cells of mothers and their children. That work states: Evidence of persistent microchimeric T cell clones was absent.

This clonotype originated in a girl under 10 years old in good health. Sample: blood. This chain uses TRBV11-2 with TRBJ1-4; D possibly corresponds to TRBD1 (5 bases). This CDR3 is CASSFMGPGPEKLFF. The CDR3 bases are TGTGCCAGCAGCTTTATGGGACCGGGGCCTGAAAAACTGTTTTTT.